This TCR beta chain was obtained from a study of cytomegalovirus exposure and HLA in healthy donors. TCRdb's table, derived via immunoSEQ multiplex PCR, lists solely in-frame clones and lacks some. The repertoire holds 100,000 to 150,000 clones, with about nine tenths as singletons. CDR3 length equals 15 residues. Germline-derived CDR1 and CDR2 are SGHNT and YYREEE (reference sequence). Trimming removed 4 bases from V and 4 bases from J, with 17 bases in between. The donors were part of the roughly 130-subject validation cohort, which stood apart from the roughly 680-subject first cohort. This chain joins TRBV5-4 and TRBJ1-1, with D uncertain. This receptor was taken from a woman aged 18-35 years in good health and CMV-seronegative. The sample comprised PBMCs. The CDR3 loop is CASSLNGGVGTEAFF. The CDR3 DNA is TGTGCCAGCAGCCTAAATGGCGGGGTAGGCACTGAAGCTTTCTTT.